The present TCR beta chain was sequenced within a study of T cell repertoires in cytomegalovirus infection. This clonotype was seen ten or more times. There are 13 residues in the CDR3. V was trimmed by 5 bases and J by 7 bases, leaving 14 bases between them. The V gene's germline CDR1 is SGHTA and CDR2 FQGNSA. TCRdb processed the reads anew with MiXCR; each CDR3 protein has one entry. The table lists 250,000 or so distinct CDR3 sequences, 12% of them singletons. Sequenced material: PBMCs. The receptor was isolated from a human donor in good health (CMV status not recorded). Some clones in this sample may be carry-over from other donors' samples. This chain links TRBV7-2 with TRBJ1-1, with D tentatively TRBD1 (5 bases). CDR3 residues: CASSHGGSGEAFF. In DNA form, the CDR3 reads TGTGCCAGCAGCCATGGGGGAAGCGGTGAAGCTTTCTTT.